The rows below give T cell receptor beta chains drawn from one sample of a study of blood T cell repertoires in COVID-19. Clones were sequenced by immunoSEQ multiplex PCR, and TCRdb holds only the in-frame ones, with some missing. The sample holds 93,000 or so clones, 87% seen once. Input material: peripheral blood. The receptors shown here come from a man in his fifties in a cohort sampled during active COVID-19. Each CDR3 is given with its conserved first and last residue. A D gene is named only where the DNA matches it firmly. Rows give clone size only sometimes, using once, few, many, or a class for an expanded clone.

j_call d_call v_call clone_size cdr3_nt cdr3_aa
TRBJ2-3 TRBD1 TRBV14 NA TGTGCCAGCAGCATTGGGACAGGGGACACAGATACGCAGTATTTT CASSIGTGDTDTQYF
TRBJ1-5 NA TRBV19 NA TGTGCCAGTAGTATAGCCCTCCCAGGCAATCAGCCCCAGCATTTT CASSIALPGNQPQHF
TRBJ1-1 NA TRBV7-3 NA TGTGCCAGCAGCTTAACGGTAGCCGGGATTGATGAAGCTTTCTTT CASSLTVAGIDEAFF
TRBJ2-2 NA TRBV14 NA TGTGCCAGCAGCCATGGACCCCCGAGGGACACCGGGGAGCTGTTTTTT CASSHGPPRDTGELFF
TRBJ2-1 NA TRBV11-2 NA TGTGCCAGCACCTCCAGGGTTGACTACAATGAGCAGTTCTTC CASTSRVDYNEQFF
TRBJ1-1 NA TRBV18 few TGTGCCAGCTCACCGCAGGGGAACACTGAAGCTTTCTTT CASSPQGNTEAFF
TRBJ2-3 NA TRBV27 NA TGTGCCAGCAGTCAGACTCCCCCCACAGATACGCAGTATTTT CASSQTPPTDTQYF
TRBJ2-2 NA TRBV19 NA TGTGCCAGTAACAGGGATAACACCGGGGAGCTGTTTTTT CASNRDNTGELFF
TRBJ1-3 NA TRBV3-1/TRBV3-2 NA TGTGCCAGCAGCCCAACAGTCTTCTCTGGAAACACCATATATTTT CASSPTVFSGNTIYF
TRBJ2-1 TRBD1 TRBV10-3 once TGTGCCATCAGTGTACAGGGGCGTTTCAATGAGCAGTTCTTC CAISVQGRFNEQFF
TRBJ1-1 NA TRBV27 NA TGTGCCAGCAGTCCGTTGGACAGTGCCCGGCCTGAAGCTTTCTTT CASSPLDSARPEAFF
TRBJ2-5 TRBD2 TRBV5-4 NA TGTGCCAGCAGATCGCTAGCGGGGGGATCGGAGACCCAGTACTTC CASRSLAGGSETQYF
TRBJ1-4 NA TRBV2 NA TGTGCCAGCAGTAGGACTGATGCTAATGAAAAACTGTTTTTT CASSRTDANEKLFF
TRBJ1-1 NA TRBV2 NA TGTGCCAGCAACCAGAACATGAACACTGAAGCTTTCTTT CASNQNMNTEAFF
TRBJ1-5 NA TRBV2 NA TGTGCCAGCAGTGTTGGGCAGGCCGCGAAACAGCCCCAGCATTTT CASSVGQAAKQPQHF
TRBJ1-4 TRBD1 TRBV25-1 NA TGTGCCAGCAGTGAGCCCATCGGGACAGCTAATGAAAAACTGTTTTTT CASSEPIGTANEKLFF
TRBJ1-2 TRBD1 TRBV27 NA TGTGCCAGCAGTTTATCGGAAGGGGGCAATGGCTACACCTTC CASSLSEGGNGYTF
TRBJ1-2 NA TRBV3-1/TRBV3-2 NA TGTGCCAGCAGCTCACGAGAGGGGGGGAGCGGCTACACCTTC CASSSREGGSGYTF
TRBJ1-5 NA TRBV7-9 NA TGTGCCAGCAGCGCTAGGAAACGGAGCAATCAGCCCCAGCATTTT CASSARKRSNQPQHF
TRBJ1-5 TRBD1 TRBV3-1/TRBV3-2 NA TGTGCCAGCAGCCAAGGACAGGGGAATCAGCCCCAGCATTTT CASSQGQGNQPQHF
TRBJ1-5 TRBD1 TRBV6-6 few TGTGCCAGCAGGGTTCGACAGGGGTACCAGCCCCAGCATTTT CASRVRQGYQPQHF
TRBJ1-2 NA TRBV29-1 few TGCAGCGTTGAAAGGAGAACTAACTATGGCTACACCTTC CSVERRTNYGYTF
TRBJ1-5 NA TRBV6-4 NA TGTGCCAGCAGCGCCGAATTCTCCGAGGGCAATCAGCCCCAGCATTTT CASSAEFSEGNQPQHF
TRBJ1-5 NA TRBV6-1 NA TGTGCCAGCAGTGAAGCCAGAGACAGGATTAGCAATCAGCCCCAGCATTTT CASSEARDRISNQPQHF
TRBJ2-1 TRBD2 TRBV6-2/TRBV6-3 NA TGTGCCAGCAGTACCCTTAGCGGGGGGTACTACAATGAGCAGTTCTTC CASSTLSGGYYNEQFF
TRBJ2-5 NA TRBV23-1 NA TGCGCCAGCAGTCAAATCAACGGGTACCAAGAGACCCAGTACTTC CASSQINGYQETQYF
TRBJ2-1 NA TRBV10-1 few TGCGCCAGCAGTCTACCCTTGTCCCAGGGAGGTGAGCAGTTCTTC CASSLPLSQGGEQFF
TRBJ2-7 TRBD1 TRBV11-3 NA TGTGCCAGCAGCTTACCCGGGACAGGGGGCTACGAGCAGTACTTC CASSLPGTGGYEQYF
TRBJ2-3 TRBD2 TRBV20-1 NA TGCAGTGCTAGTACGAGCGGGGGGTCAGATACGCAGTATTTT CSASTSGGSDTQYF